This TCR beta chain emerged from a study of blood T cells in healthy people across ages. Study overall: About one barcoded beta molecule per two T cells was the capture yield of template switching. Study findings and constraints: Because sorting was not performed, PBMCs prevented conclusive naive versus antigen-experienced comparison. A roughly linear age-dependent decrease characterized TCR beta diversity per million T cells.

The ends were cut back, 5 bases at V and 7 bases at J, with 14 bases in the middle. This CDR3 region has 13 residues. Using a J-beta primer mix together with a sample-barcoded 5' primer, a second PCR was run for about 7 to 12 cycles. In TCRdb, the 5' RACE reads were re-called with MiXCR into one record per CDR3 protein. This sample yields about 830,000 distinct CDR3 sequences, of which around two thirds are seen a single time; 25% to 35% belongs to the top ten. On this clonotype itself: Its specificity is not known.

Every participating donor contributed roughly 11 milliliters of peripheral blood through a draw. The sequenced material came from blood. The chain links TRBV12-3 or TRBV12-4 to TRBJ1-2, with D possibly matching TRBD1 (6 bases). This receptor was taken from a man aged 25 to 40 in good health. Here the CDR3 reads CASSVRGRTGYTF. DNA of the CDR3: TGTGCCAGCAGTGTCAGGGGAAGAACTGGCTACACCTTC.